Below, 23 T cell receptor beta chains from the same sample are listed, as sequenced in a study of T cells in women clearing cervical HPV infection. Assay: immunoSEQ multiplex PCR; the TCRdb copy retains only in-frame clones and omits some. The sample has 30,000 to 35,000 clones, and its top ten clones hold under 5%. The sample was blood buffy coat. The receptor set was obtained from a woman aged 18-70 years with a cervical HPV16 infection that either progressed to CIN3+ or cleared (not recorded which).

Details on this clone: The CDR3 end falls 3 residues outside the read, so it is completed with the germline J gene. The gene calls are TRBV2 and TRBJ2-1, with TRBD1 matching 7 bases. This CDR3 contains 14 residues. The V and J ends lost 11 bases and 0 bases, in that order; junction bases with no gene match: 7. Per the germline V gene, CDR1 is SNHLY and CDR2 is FYNNEI. CDR3 DNA, as far as it was read: TGTGCCGGCCCGACAGGGAGCTCCTACAATGAG. Translation: CAGPTGSSYNE. In full, the CDR3 is CAGPTGSSYNEQFF.

A note on this clone: The DNA ends 3 residues before the CDR3 does, and the rest of the CDR3 is filled in from the germline J gene. The chain is built from TRBV29-1 and TRBJ2-7; TRBD2 matches 9 bases. Germline V lookup: CDR1 SQVTM, CDR2 ANQGSEA. The length of the CDR3 is 13 residues. The trim removed 3 bases at V and 3 bases at J, leaving 3 bases unmatched. The CDR3 loop reads CSVEIAGVYEQYF. The sequenced CDR3 bases are TGCAGCGTTGAGATAGCGGGGGTCTACGAG.

In the case of this clone: The read stops 3 residues short of the end of the CDR3; the missing end is completed from the germline J gene. This rearrangement joins TRBV6-4 to TRBJ2-7, with 8 bases identical to TRBD2. The CDR3 has 14 amino acids. After removal of 2 bases from V and 4 bases from J, the junction contained 4 bases not matched to a gene. Germline CDR1 reads MRHNA; CDR2 reads SNTAGT. Incomplete CDR3 DNA: TGTGCCAGCAGTGACCGGGGACTAGGGTACGAG. Its protein product is CASSDRGLGYE. In full, the CDR3 reads CASSDRGLGYEQYF.

Turning to this clone: The read ends 3 residues shy of where the CDR3 ends; the end is completed using the germline J gene. The chain links TRBV2 to TRBJ2-7, with TRBD1 matching over 7 bases. This CDR3 comprises 14 residues. CDR1 and CDR2 from the germline V gene are SNHLY and FYNNEI. After removal of 6 bases from V and 5 bases from J, the junction contained 10 bases not matched to a gene. Incomplete CDR3 DNA: TGTGCCAGCAGAGCTTCCCAGGGGGTCGACGAG. As protein: CASRASQGVDE. The entire CDR3 reads CASRASQGVDEQYF. The full variable domain, rest sourced from reference TRBV2 and TRBJ2-7, is EPEVTQTPSHQVTQMGQEVILRCVPISNHLYFYWYRQILGQKVEFLVSFYNNEISEKSEIFDDQFSVERPDGSNFTLKIRSTKLEDSAMYFCASRASQGVDEQYFGPGTRLTVT.

On this clone: The read stops 3 residues short of the end of the CDR3; the missing end is completed from the germline J gene. The chain couples TRBV20-1 to TRBJ1-1; no firm D call. Germline CDR1 DFQATT, CDR2 SNEGSKA (reference sequence). The CDR3 has 15 amino acids. V was pared by 0 bases and J by 1 base, with 12 bases between. CDR3 bases read: TGCAGTGCTAGAGATCCCCGCTATTCGAACACTGAA. Its protein is CSARDPRYSNTE. The complete CDR3 reads CSARDPRYSNTEAFF.

With respect to this clone: From the germline J gene comes the end of the CDR3, since the read stops 3 residues before it. V gene TRBV28 combines with J gene TRBJ2-1; TRBD2 matches 9 bases. The CDR3 is made up of 17 amino acids. The trim removed 5 bases at V and 8 bases at J, leaving 16 bases unmatched. From germline, CDR1 is MDHEN and CDR2 SYDVKM. CDR3 region: CASSGRYRAGGQDEQFF. The sequenced CDR3 bases are TGTGCCAGCAGTGGAAGGTACAGGGCGGGAGGGCAGGATGAG.

This clone is medium-sized (0.01 to 0.1%) by frequency. The CDR3 DNA, read in part, is TGTGCCAGCAGTAGACTAGCGGAGGTCTACGAG. Its translation is CASSRLAEVYE. The whole CDR3 sequence reads CASSRLAEVYEQYF. The chain carries TRBV6-2 or TRBV6-3 and TRBJ2-7; 9 nucleotides align to TRBD2. The read stops 3 residues short of the end of the CDR3; the missing end is completed from the germline J gene. The CDR3 covers 14 residues. Per germline, CDR1 MNHEY and CDR2 SVGEGT. Losses at the gene ends were 5 bases for V and 3 bases for J; bases not matched to a gene: 5.

Partial CDR3 DNA: TGTGCCAGCAGCTTAGCATTCAATGAA. It is translated as CASSLAFNE. The CDR3 reads in full as CASSLAFNEAFF. The V and J genes are TRBV7-9 and TRBJ1-1, with unresolved D. The read ends 3 residues shy of where the CDR3 ends; the end is completed using the germline J gene. The CDR3 length is 12 residues. CDR1 SEHNR and CDR2 FQNEAQ come from the germline V gene (reference sequence). Trimming cost V 0 bases and J 7 bases, with 6 bases left between them.

On this clone: The read is 3 residues too short to cover the CDR3 end, so that end is filled in from the germline J gene. The chain joins TRBV7-2 to TRBJ1-1; D ambiguous. Per germline, CDR1 SGHTA and CDR2 FQGNSA. CDR3 length: 14 amino acids. Between the trimmed V and J ends, which lost 4 bases and 1 base, there was a span of 10 bases. The CDR3 region is CASSSQHSNTEAFF. The covered CDR3 bases are TGTGCCAGCAGCTCGCAACATTCGAACACTGAA.

Notes on this clone: The missing CDR3 end, 3 residues past where the read stops, is filled in from the germline J gene. The V gene is TRBV7-9, the J gene TRBJ1-5, with D tentatively TRBD1 (5 bases). There are 13 residues in the CDR3. The germline V and J ends were trimmed by 2 bases and 7 bases, with 9 bases remaining between them. Germline assignment: CDR1 SEHNR and CDR2 FQNEAQ (reference sequence). The covered CDR3 bases are TGTGCCAGCAGCTTAACAGGAGAACAGCCC. This gives the protein CASSLTGEQP. The full CDR3 reads CASSLTGEQPQHF.

A word on this clone: From the germline J gene comes the end of the CDR3, since the read stops 3 residues before it. The chain combines TRBV5-6 with TRBJ2-5; D is perhaps TRBD1 (6 bases). V lost 5 bases to trimming and J lost 5 bases, with 13 bases between them. Germline V gene data show CDR1 as SGHDT and CDR2 as YYEEEE. The CDR3 contains 13 residues. The CDR3 here is CASRTGWGETQYF. The sequenced part of the CDR3 DNA is TGTGCCAGCAGAACAGGGTGGGGGGAGACC.

This CDR3 is CSALTIGQGAWGNQPQHF. The covered CDR3 bases are TGCAGTGCTCTAACCATCGGACAGGGGGCCTGGGGCAATCAGCCC. The chain couples TRBV20-1 to TRBJ1-5; 11 bases line up with TRBD1. The read stops 3 residues short of the end of the CDR3; the missing end is completed from the germline J gene. The CDR3 runs 18 residues. The V gene end was trimmed by 5 bases and the J gene end by 2 bases; junction bases not matched to a gene: 14. Germline lookup yields CDR1 DFQATT and CDR2 SNEGSKA (reference sequence).

As regards this clone: The read ends 3 residues early relative to the CDR3; the germline J gene fills the gap. V usage is TRBV6-2 or TRBV6-3 and J usage is TRBJ1-5, with 9 bases matching TRBD1. Germline V gene sequence: CDR1 MNHEY, CDR2 SVGEGT. Unmatched junction bases numbered 9, after V lost 6 bases and J lost 6 bases. The CDR3 has 15 residues. CDR3 bases read: TGTGCCAGCAGCTCTGGACAGGGGCTGGGTCAGCCC. Amino acids: CASSSGQGLGQP. From start to end, the CDR3 is CASSSGQGLGQPQHF.

In regard to this clone: The read finishes 3 residues shy of the CDR3 end, and the germline J gene is used to complete it. The chain combines TRBV20-1 with TRBJ2-3; D might be TRBD2 (5 bases). Trimming pared 3 bases from V and 4 bases from J, leaving 17 bases between. Germline values: CDR1 DFQATT, CDR2 SNEGSKA (reference sequence). The CDR3 contains 15 residues. The CDR3 protein is CSASGYRGLADTQYF. Incomplete CDR3 DNA: TGCAGTGCTAGTGGCTACCGAGGGTTGGCAGATACG.

On this clone: The read falls 3 residues short of the CDR3 end, and the missing part is taken from the germline J gene. V and J are TRBV14 and TRBJ2-2, with 8 bases aligning to TRBD1. Germline CDR1 reads SGHDN; CDR2 reads FVKESK. Trimming at V came to 3 bases and at J to 3 bases, leaving 0 bases not matched to a gene. This CDR3 region has 14 residues. The CDR3: CASSQTGDTGELFF. The sequenced part of the CDR3 DNA is TGTGCCAGCAGCCAGACAGGGGACACCGGGGAG.

To note about this clone: The read terminates 3 residues ahead of where the CDR3 ends, so the germline J gene completes it. The V call is TRBV6-2 or TRBV6-3, the J call TRBJ2-3; 8 bases map to TRBD2. The CDR3 contains 14 residues. Per the germline V gene, CDR1 is MNHEY and CDR2 is SVGEGT. With 10 bases clipped from V and 0 bases from J, the junction kept 6 bases outside the gene matches. CDR3 amino acids: CAISGGRSTDTQYF. The part of the CDR3 DNA that was read is TGTGCCATTTCGGGCGGGAGGAGCACAGATACG.

As regards this clone: Coverage ceases 3 residues before the CDR3 finishes, and the germline J gene fills in the end. The J gene is TRBJ2-5, the V gene TRBV7-2; D gene uncertain. V lost 5 bases to trimming and J lost 2 bases, with 3 bases between them. There are 11 residues in the CDR3. Germline CDR1 reads SGHTA; CDR2 reads FQGNSA. CDR3 DNA (partial): TGTGCCAGCAGCCCACAAGAGACC. Translated, it gives CASSPQET. The complete CDR3 protein is CASSPQETQYF.

As regards this clone: The read finishes 3 residues shy of the CDR3 end, and the germline J gene is used to complete it. The genes are TRBV5-1 and TRBJ1-1, with 8 nucleotides matching TRBD1. V shed 4 bases and J 0 bases; nucleotides not matched to a gene: 5. Germline values: CDR1 SGHRS, CDR2 YFSETQ. This CDR3 is built from 15 residues. This chain's CDR3 is CASSPGQGMNTEAFF. The part of the CDR3 DNA that was read is TGCGCCAGCAGCCCAGGACAGGGAATGAACACTGAA.

As regards this clone: The sequenced fragment ends 3 residues before the CDR3 boundary, so the rest is inferred from the germline J gene. The chain joins TRBV7-6 to TRBJ1-2; maybe TRBD1 (5 bases). The germline CDR1 and CDR2 sequences are SGHVS and FNYEAQ. This CDR3 is 14 amino acids long. CDR3 sequence: CASSLGGFEGCYTF. CDR3 bases read: TGTGCCAGCAGCTTAGGGGGCTTTGAGGGATGC.

In regard to this clone: Read coverage stops 3 residues before the CDR3 terminus; the germline J gene supplies the remainder. This chain joins TRBV30 and TRBJ2-2, with 8 bases fitting TRBD2. Per the germline V gene, CDR1 is GTSNPN and CDR2 is SVGIG (reference sequence). V shed 3 bases, J shed 5 bases, and the junction held 8 bases outside the gene matches. The CDR3 length is 15 residues. The CDR3 region is CAWRAGTSLTGELFF. The covered CDR3 bases are TGTGCCTGGAGAGCCGGGACTAGTCTAACCGGGGAG. Full variable domain (missing parts from reference TRBV30 and TRBJ2-2): SQTIHQWPATLVQPVGSPLSLECTVEGTSNPNLYWYRQAAGRGLQLLFYSVGIGQISSEVPQNLSASRPQDRQFILSSKKLLLSDSGFYLCAWRAGTSLTGELFFGEGSRLTVL.

As for this clone: The DNA ends 3 residues before the CDR3 does, and the rest of the CDR3 is filled in from the germline J gene. The chain uses TRBV7-3 and TRBJ1-2; TRBD1 matches 8 bases. V shed 5 bases and J 6 bases; nucleotides not matched to a gene: 8. This CDR3 region has 14 residues. Germline assignment: CDR1 SGHTA and CDR2 FQGTGA. This CDR3 is CASSPNRGMDGYTF. CDR3 DNA (partial): TGTGCCAGCAGCCCAAACAGGGGGATGGATGGC.

Turning to this clone: Relative to the germline gene, one junction end is altered; a read error may explain this. The CDR3 extends 3 residues past the end of the read, so its final part is completed from the germline J gene. The V call is TRBV10-3, the J call TRBJ1-4; TRBD1 aligns across 7 bases. Germline lookup yields CDR1 ENHRY and CDR2 SYGVKD. The CDR3 consists of 15 residues. The CDR3 bases that were read are TGTGCCGTCAGTGAGTCGAGGGGGCGAGAGGAAAAA. Translation gives CAVSESRGREEK. The whole CDR3 is CAVSESRGREEKLFF.

In regard to this clone: Read coverage stops 3 residues before the CDR3 terminus; the germline J gene supplies the remainder. V gene TRBV20-1 combines with J gene TRBJ2-3; no reliable D call. With 3 bases removed from V and 2 bases from J, the gap between germline ends came to 9 bases. CDR3 length equals 13 residues. The germline gives CDR1 DFQATT, CDR2 SNEGSKA (reference sequence). CDR3 bases read: TGCAGTGCTAGCCCTCGGGTCACAGATACG. This gives the protein CSASPRVTDT. The CDR3 in its entirety is CSASPRVTDTQYF.